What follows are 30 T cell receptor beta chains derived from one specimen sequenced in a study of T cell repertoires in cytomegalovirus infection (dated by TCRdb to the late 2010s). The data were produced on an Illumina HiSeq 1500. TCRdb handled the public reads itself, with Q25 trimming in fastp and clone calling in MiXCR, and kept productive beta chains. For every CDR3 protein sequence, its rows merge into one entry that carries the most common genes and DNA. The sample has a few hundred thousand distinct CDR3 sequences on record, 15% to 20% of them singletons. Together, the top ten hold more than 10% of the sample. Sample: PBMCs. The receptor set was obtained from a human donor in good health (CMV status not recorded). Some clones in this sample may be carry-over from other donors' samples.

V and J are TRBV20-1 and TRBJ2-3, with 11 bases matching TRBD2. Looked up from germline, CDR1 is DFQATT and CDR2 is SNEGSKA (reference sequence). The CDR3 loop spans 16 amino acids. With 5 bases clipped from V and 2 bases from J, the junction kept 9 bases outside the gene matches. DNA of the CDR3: TGCAGTGCTGGGAATCTAGCGGGGGGCGACACAGATACGCAGTATTTT. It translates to CSAGNLAGGDTDTQYF.

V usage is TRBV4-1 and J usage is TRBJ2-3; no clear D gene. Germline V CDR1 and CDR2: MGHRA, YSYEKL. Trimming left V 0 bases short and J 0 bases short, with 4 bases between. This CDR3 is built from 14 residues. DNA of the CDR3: TGCGCCAGCAGCCAAGAGGGGAGCACAGATACGCAGTATTTT. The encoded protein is CASSQEGSTDTQYF.

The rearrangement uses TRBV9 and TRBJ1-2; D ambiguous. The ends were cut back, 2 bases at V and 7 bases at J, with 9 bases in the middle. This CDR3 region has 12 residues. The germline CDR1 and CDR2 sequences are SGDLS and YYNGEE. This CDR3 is CASSVRGGGYTF. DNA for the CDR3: TGTGCCAGCAGCGTCCGGGGTGGTGGCTACACCTTC.

The CDR3 DNA reads as TGTGCCAGCAGTAGTACAGATAATTCACCCCTCCACTTT. It is translated as CASSSTDNSPLHF. The chain couples TRBV6-5 to TRBJ1-6, with unresolved D. Germline V CDR1 and CDR2: MNHEY, SVGAGI. V dropped 5 bases and J dropped 5 bases, with 7 bases sitting between them. This CDR3 is 13 amino acids long.

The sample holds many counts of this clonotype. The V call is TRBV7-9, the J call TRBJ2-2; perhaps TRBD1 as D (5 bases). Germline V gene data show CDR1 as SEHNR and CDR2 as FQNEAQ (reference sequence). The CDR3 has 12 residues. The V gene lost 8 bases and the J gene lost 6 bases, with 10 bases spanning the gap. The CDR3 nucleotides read TGTGCCAGCGGACATGAACCCGGGGAGCTGTTTTTT. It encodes CASGHEPGELFF.

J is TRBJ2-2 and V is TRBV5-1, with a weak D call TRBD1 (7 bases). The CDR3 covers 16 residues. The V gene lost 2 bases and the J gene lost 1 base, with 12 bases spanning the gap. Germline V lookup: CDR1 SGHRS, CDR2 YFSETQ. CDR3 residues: CASSFAGQLNTGELFF. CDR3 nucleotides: TGCGCCAGCAGCTTTGCGGGACAGTTGAACACCGGGGAGCTGTTTTTT.

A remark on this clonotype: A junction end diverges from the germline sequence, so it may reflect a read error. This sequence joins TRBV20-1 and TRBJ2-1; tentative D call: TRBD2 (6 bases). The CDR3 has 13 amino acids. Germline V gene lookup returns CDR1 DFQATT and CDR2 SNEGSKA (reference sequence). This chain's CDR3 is CSAGGPPYNELFF. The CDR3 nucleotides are TGCAGTGCGGGGGGTCCCCCCTACAATGAGCTGTTCTTC.

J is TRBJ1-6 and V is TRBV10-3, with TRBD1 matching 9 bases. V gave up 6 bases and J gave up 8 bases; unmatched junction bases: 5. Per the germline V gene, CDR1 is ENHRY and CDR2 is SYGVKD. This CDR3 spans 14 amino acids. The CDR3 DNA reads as TGTGCCATCAGATCCGGGACAGGGTATTCACCCCTCCACTTT. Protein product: CAIRSGTGYSPLHF.

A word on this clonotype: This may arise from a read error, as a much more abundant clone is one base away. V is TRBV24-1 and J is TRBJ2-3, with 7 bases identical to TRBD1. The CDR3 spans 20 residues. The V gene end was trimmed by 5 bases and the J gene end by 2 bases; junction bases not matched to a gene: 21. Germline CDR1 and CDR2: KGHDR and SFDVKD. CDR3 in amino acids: CATSAPPGQPNTGSTDTQYF. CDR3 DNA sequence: TGTGCCACCAGTGCTCCTCCGGGACAGCCCAACACGGGGTCCACAGATACGCAGTATTTT.

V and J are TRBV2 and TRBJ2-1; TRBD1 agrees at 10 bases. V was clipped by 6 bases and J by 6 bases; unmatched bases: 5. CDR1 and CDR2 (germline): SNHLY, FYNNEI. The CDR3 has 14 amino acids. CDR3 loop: CASRRQGAVNEQFF. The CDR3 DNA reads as TGTGCCAGCAGACGACAGGGGGCCGTCAATGAGCAGTTCTTC.

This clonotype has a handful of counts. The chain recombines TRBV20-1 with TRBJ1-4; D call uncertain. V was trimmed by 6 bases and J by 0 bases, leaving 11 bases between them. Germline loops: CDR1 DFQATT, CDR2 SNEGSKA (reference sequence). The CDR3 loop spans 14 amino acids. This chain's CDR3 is CSAAEVSTNEKLFF. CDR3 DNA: TGCAGTGCAGCAGAGGTATCAACTAATGAAAAACTGTTTTTT.

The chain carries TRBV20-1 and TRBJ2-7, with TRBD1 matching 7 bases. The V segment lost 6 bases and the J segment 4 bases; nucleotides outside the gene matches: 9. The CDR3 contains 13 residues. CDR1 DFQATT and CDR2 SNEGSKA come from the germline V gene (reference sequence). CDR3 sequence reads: CSAHRGQAYEQYF. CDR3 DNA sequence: TGCAGTGCCCACAGGGGACAAGCTTACGAGCAGTACTTC.

The CDR3 sequence: CASSFLSSGEYTDTQYF. CDR3 bases: TGCGCCAGCAGCTTCCTTTCTAGCGGGGAGTACACAGATACGCAGTATTTT. This chain links TRBV5-1 with TRBJ2-3; 9 bases map to TRBD2. Germline V gene data show CDR1 as SGHRS and CDR2 as YFSETQ. The CDR3 is 17 amino acids. The V segment lost 2 bases and the J segment 2 bases; nucleotides outside the gene matches: 9. The full variable domain, with the rest looked up from reference TRBV5-1 and TRBJ2-3, is KAGVTQTPRYLIKTRGQQVTLSCSPISGHRSVSWYQQTPGQGLQFLFEYFSETQRNKGNFPGRFSGRQFSNSRSEMNVSTLELGDSALYLCASSFLSSGEYTDTQYFGPGTRLTVL.

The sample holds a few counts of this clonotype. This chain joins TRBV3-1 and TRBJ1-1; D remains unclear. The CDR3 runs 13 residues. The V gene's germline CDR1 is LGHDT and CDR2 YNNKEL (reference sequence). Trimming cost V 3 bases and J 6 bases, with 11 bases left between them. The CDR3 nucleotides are TGTGCCAGCAGCCACGTGCTTACGTCTGAAGCTTTCTTT. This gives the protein CASSHVLTSEAFF. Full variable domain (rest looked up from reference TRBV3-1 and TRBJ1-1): DTAVSQTPKYLVTQMGNDKSIKCEQNLGHDTMYWYKQDSKKFLKIMFSYNNKELIINETVPNRFSPKSPDKAHLNLHINSLELGDSAVYFCASSHVLTSEAFFGQGTRLTVV.

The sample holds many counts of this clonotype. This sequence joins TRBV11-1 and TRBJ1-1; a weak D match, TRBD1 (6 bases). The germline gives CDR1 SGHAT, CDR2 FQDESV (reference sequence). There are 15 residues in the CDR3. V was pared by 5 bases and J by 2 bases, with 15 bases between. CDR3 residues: CASSPVQGRNTEAFF. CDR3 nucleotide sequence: TGTGCCAGCAGCCCGGTCCAGGGGCGCAACACTGAAGCTTTCTTT.

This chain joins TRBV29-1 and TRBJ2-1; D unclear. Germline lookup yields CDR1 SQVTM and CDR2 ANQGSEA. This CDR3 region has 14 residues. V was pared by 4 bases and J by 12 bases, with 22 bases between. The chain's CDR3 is CSVVGADASTGQFF. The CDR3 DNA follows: TGCAGCGTTGTAGGAGCAGACGCCTCCACCGGGCAGTTCTTC.

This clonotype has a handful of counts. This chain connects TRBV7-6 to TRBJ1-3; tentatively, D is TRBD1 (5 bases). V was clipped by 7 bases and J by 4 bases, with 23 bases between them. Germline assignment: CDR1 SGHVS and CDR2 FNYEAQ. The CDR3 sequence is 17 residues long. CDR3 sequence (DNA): TGTGCCAGCACCCCGTTCGATGGCGGATCAGGGGGAAACACCATATATTTT. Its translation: CASTPFDGGSGGNTIYF.

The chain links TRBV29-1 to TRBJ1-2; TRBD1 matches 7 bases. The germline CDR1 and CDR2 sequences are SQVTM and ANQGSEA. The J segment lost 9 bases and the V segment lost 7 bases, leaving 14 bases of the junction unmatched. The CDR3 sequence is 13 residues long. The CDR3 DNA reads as TGCAGCGGCCTCGGGGAGGGGGCTACGAGCTACACCTTC. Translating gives CSGLGEGATSYTF.

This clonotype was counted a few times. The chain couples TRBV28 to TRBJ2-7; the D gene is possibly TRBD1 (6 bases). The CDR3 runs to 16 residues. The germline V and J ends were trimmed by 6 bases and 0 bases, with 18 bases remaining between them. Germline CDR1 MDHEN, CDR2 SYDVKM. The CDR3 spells CASRELAGVLSYEQYF. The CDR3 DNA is TGTGCCAGCAGGGAATTAGCAGGGGTCCTCTCCTACGAGCAGTACTTC.

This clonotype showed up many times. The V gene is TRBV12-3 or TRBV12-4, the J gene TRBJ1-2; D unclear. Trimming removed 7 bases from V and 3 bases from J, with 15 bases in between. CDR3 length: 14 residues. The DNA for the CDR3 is TGTGCCAGCACCTTCGCCCACACTGACTATGGCTACACCTTC. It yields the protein CASTFAHTDYGYTF.

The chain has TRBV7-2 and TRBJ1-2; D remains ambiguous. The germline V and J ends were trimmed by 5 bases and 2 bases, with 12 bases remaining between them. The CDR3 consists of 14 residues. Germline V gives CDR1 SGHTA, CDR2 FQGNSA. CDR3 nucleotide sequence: TGTGCCAGCAGCCAAGAGGCCTCGAACTATGGCTACACCTTC. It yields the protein CASSQEASNYGYTF.

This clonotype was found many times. CDR3 protein: CASSSFRAGEHQETQYF. The CDR3 DNA reads as TGTGCCAGCAGCTCGTTTAGAGCGGGGGAACACCAAGAGACCCAGTACTTC. The chain is built from TRBV11-2 and TRBJ2-5; the match to TRBD2 covers 8 bases. The CDR3 runs to 17 residues. The ends lost 4 bases at V and 0 bases at J; junction bases unmatched: 10. Germline CDR1 reads SGHAT; CDR2 reads FQNNGV.

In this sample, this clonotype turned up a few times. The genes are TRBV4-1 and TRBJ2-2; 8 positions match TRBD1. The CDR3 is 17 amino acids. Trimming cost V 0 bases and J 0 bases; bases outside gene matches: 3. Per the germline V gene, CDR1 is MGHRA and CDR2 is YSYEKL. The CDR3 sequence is CASSQEDRETNTGELFF. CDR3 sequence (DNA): TGCGCCAGCAGCCAAGAGGACAGGGAAACGAACACCGGGGAGCTGTTTTTT.

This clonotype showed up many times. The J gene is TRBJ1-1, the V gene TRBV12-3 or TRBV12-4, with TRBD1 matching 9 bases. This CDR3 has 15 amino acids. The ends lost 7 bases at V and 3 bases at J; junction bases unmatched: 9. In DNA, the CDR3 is TGTGCCAGCATCCGAACAGGGGGCTATGACACTGAAGCTTTCTTT. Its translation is CASIRTGGYDTEAFF.

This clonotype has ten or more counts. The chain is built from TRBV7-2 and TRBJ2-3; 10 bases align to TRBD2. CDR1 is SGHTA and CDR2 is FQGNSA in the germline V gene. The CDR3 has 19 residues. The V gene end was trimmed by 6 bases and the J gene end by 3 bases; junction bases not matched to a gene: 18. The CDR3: CASSMVGWSGGVVTDTQYF. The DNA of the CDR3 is TGTGCCAGCAGTATGGTTGGGTGGAGCGGGGGGGTGGTAACAGATACGCAGTATTTT. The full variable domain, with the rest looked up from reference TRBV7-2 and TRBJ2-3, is GAGVSQSPSNKVTEKGKDVELRCDPISGHTALYWYRQSLGQGLEFLIYFQGNSAPDKSGLPSDRFSAERTGGSVSTLTIQRTQQEDSAVYLCASSMVGWSGGVVTDTQYFGPGTRLTVL.

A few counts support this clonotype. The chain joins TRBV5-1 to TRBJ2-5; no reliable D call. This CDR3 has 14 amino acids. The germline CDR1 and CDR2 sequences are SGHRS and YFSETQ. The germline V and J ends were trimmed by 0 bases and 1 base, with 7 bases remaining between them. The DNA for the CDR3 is TGCGCCAGCAGCTTGGACAGCCTCCAAGAGACCCAGTACTTC. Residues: CASSLDSLQETQYF.

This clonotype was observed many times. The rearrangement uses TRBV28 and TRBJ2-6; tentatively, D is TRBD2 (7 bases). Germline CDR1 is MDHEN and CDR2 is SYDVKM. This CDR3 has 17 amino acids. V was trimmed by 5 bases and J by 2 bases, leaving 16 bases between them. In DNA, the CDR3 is TGTGCCAGCAGTCCGAGACTGGGGGGGCCTGGGGCCAACGTCCTGACTTTC. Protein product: CASSPRLGGPGANVLTF.

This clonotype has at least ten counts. The CDR3 coding sequence is TGTGCCAGCAGCTCCCGGGGCCCTTGGGAGACCCAGTACTTC. Translating gives CASSSRGPWETQYF. This rearrangement joins TRBV7-2 to TRBJ2-5; D possibly uses TRBD1 or TRBD2 (5 bases each). Germline CDR1 SGHTA, CDR2 FQGNSA. The CDR3 has 14 amino acids. The V gene lost 4 bases and the J gene lost 5 bases, with 14 bases spanning the gap.

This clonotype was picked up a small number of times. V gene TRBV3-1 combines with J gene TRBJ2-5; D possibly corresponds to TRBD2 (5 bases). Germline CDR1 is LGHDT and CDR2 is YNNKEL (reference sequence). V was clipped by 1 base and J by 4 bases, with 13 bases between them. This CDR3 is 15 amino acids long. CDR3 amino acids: CASSQGSPGIETQYF. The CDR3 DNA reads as TGTGCCAGCAGCCAAGGATCGCCCGGGATAGAGACCCAGTACTTC.

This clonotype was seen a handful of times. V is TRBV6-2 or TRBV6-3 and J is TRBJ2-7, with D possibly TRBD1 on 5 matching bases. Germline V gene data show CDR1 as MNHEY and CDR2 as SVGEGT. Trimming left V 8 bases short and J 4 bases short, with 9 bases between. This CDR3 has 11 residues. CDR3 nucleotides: TGTGCCAGCGGGGCCGCTTACGAGCAGTACTTC. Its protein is CASGAAYEQYF.